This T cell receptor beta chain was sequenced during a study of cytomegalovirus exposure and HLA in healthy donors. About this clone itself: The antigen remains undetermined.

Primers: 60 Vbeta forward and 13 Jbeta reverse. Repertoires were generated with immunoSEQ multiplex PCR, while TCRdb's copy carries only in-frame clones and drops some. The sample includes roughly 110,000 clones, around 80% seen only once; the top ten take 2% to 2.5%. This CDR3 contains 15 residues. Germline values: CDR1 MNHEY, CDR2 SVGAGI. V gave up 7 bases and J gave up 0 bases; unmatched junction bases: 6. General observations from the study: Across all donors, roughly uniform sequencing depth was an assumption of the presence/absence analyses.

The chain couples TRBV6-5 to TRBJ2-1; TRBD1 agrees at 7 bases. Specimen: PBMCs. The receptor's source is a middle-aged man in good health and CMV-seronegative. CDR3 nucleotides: TGTGCCAGCAAACCGGGACAGAGCTCCTACAATGAGCAGTTCTTC. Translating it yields CASKPGQSSYNEQFF.